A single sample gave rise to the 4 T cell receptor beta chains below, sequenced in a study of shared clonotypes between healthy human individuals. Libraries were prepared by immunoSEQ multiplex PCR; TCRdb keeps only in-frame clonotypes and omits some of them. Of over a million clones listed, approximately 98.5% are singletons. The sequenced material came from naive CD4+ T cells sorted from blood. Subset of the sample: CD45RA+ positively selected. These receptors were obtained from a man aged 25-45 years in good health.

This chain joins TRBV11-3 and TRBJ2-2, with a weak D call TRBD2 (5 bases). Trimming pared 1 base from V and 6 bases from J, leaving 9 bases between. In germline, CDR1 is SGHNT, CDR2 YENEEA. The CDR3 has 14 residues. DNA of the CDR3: TGTGCCAGCAGCTTAGTTAGAGCGGCCGGGGAGCTGTTTTTT. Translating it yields CASSLVRAAGELFF.

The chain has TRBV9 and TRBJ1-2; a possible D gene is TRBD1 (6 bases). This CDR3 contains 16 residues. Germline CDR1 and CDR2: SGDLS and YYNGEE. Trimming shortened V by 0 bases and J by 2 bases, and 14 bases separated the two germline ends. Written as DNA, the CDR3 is TGTGCCAGCAGCGTAGAGGCAGGGGAACTAAACTATGGCTACACCTTC. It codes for CASSVEAGELNYGYTF.

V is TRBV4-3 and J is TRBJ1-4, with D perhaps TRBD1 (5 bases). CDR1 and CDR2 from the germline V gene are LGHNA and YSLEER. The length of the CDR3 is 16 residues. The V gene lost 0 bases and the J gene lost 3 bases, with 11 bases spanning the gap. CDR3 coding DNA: TGCGCCAGCAGCCAAGAGGTGGCAGGGTCTAATGAAAAACTGTTTTTT. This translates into CASSQEVAGSNEKLFF.

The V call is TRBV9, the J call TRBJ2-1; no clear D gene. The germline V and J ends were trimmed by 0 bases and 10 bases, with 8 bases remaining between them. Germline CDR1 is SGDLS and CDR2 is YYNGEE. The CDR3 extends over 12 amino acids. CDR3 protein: CASSVGGVEQFF. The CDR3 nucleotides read TGTGCCAGCAGCGTAGGCGGCGTAGAGCAGTTCTTC.